This T cell receptor (beta chain) emerged from a study of T cell changes during pregnancy in multiple sclerosis. The assay was immunoSEQ multiplex PCR, and TCRdb's table has in-frame clones only and misses some. Among 40,000 to 50,000 clones listed, 75% to 95% were seen once. CDR3 length: 14 amino acids. The ends were cut back, 0 bases at V and 1 base at J, with 6 bases in the middle. Germline CDR1 reads SGHRS; CDR2 reads YFSETQ. This specimen was CD4+ T cells from peripheral blood mononuclear cells, taken after pregnancy. The V call is TRBV5-1, the J call TRBJ2-3; D ambiguous. This clonotype was sampled from a female donor in good health, enrolled as a control in a pregnancy study. CDR3 coding DNA: TGCGCCAGCAGCTTGGGAGTAGGCACAGATACGCAGTATTTT. Translating gives CASSLGVGTDTQYF.